The 16 T cell receptor beta chains presented below share a single source sample, sequenced in a study of shared clonotypes between healthy human individuals. The assay was immunoSEQ multiplex PCR, and TCRdb's table has in-frame clones only and misses some. The repertoire has about 450,000 clones, 79% of them found once; the top ten carry less than 15%. The specimen sequenced was PBMCs. These receptors were collected from a woman between 40 and 55 years old in good health. Some clones in this sample may be carry-over from other donors' samples.

In this sample, this clone turned up a few times. The chain is built from TRBV30 and TRBJ2-7; no clear D gene. This CDR3 contains 14 residues. Trimming cost V 2 bases and J 0 bases, with 11 bases left between them. CDR1 is GTSNPN, CDR2 SVGIG, per germline (reference sequence). The CDR3 here is CAWSRYPFSYEQYF. CDR3 coding DNA: TGTGCCTGGAGTCGGTACCCCTTCTCCTACGAGCAGTACTTC.

On this clone: Other DNA variants within this sample encode the same CDR3. The chain carries TRBV7-9 and TRBJ2-5, with D unclear. Germline lookup yields CDR1 SEHNR and CDR2 FQNEAQ (reference sequence). The V gene lost 1 base and the J gene lost 4 bases, with 7 bases spanning the gap. CDR3 length equals 13 residues. CDR3 residues: CASSLGSGETQYF. The CDR3 bases are TGTGCCAGCAGCTTAGGGTCCGGAGAGACCCAGTACTTC.

The genes are TRBV11-2 and TRBJ2-7; no firm D call. V dropped 8 bases and J dropped 6 bases, with 14 bases sitting between them. Germline V gene sequence: CDR1 SGHAT, CDR2 FQNNGV. This CDR3 comprises 12 residues. The CDR3 protein is CASDRGWGEQYF. Here the CDR3 DNA reads TGTGCCAGCGACCGCGGATGGGGCGAGCAGTACTTC.

CDR3 nucleotide sequence: TGTGCCAGCAGCTTATATGGACAGGGAACTGAAGCTTTCTTT. Translation: CASSLYGQGTEAFF. V is TRBV7-8 and J is TRBJ1-1; 8 nucleotides align to TRBD1. Germline CDR1 reads SGHVS; CDR2 reads FQNEAQ. The length of the CDR3 is 14 residues. Unmatched junction bases numbered 4, after V lost 2 bases and J lost 5 bases.

This clone occurred once. One base away lies a much larger clone, so this may be a sequencing read error. The chain links TRBV4-2 to TRBJ2-7; TRBD1 is a possible D gene (6 bases). The CDR3 has 15 amino acids. Trimming took 3 bases from V and 2 from J, leaving 14 bases between them. Germline V CDR1 and CDR2: LGHNA, YNFKEQ. CDR3 sequence (DNA): TGTGCCAGCAGCCAGTTTGGGGACAAGACCTACGAGCAGTACTTC. Protein sequence: CASSQFGDKTYEQYF.

This chain joins TRBV6-1 and TRBJ2-3; TRBD1 is a possible D gene (6 bases). This CDR3 is built from 16 residues. Between the trimmed V and J ends, which lost 0 bases and 3 bases, there was a span of 13 bases. Germline V gene sequence: CDR1 MNHNS, CDR2 SASEGT. The DNA for the CDR3 is TGTGCCAGCAGTGAAGCGACTCAGGGGTCGACAGATACGCAGTATTTT. It yields the protein CASSEATQGSTDTQYF.

This clone occurred once. The chain carries TRBV13 and TRBJ2-7; D is possibly TRBD1 (6 bases). Germline CDR1 reads PRHDT; CDR2 reads FYEKMQ (reference sequence). The V end was cut by 5 bases, the J end by 1 base, with 18 bases between. This CDR3 spans 16 amino acids. This CDR3 is CASSKTTGLGSYEQYF. The CDR3 DNA reads as TGTGCCAGCAGCAAAACGACAGGTCTAGGATCCTACGAGCAGTACTTC.

V is TRBV9 and J is TRBJ1-3; D is perhaps TRBD1 (5 bases). CDR1 is SGDLS, CDR2 YYNGEE, per germline. This CDR3 spans 15 amino acids. Trimming removed 0 bases at V and 1 base at J, with 8 bases between. The chain's CDR3 is CASSVVPGSGNTIYF. As DNA, the CDR3 is TGTGCCAGCAGCGTAGTGCCAGGGTCTGGAAACACCATATATTTT.

Comments on this clone: With only one base between it and a far larger clone, this is likely a read error. Other DNA sequences in this sample translate to the same CDR3. V is TRBV25-1 and J is TRBJ2-5; 11 bases are shared with TRBD1. The assigned J gene may be wrong: the sequence end matches TRBJ2-7 better. The CDR3 spans 14 residues. Germline V gene lookup returns CDR1 MGHDK and CDR2 SYGVNS. The CDR3 sequence is CASSRTGGTYEQYF. The CDR3 DNA reads TGTGCTAGCAGTCGGACAGGGGGCACATACGAGCAGTACTTC.

The genes are TRBV7-7 and TRBJ2-3; 11 bases fit TRBD2. From germline, CDR1 is SSHAT and CDR2 FNYEAQ (reference sequence). This CDR3 spans 15 amino acids. Trimming cost V 5 bases and J 3 bases; bases outside gene matches: 4. The CDR3 spells CASSQGLADTDTQYF. The CDR3 nucleotides read TGTGCCAGCAGCCAGGGACTAGCGGATACAGATACGCAGTATTTT.

The genes are TRBV7-9 and TRBJ2-5; D is possibly TRBD2 (6 bases). The CDR3 consists of 14 residues. Deletions cut 5 bases from V and 5 bases from J, with 15 bases between. Germline lookup yields CDR1 SEHNR and CDR2 FQNEAQ (reference sequence). CDR3 loop: CASSTTGAGETQYF. In DNA, the CDR3 is TGTGCCAGCAGCACTACGGGAGCCGGGGAGACCCAGTACTTC.

This clone was observed once. V is TRBV2 and J is TRBJ2-5; D is unresolved. Near its end, the DNA agrees better with TRBJ2-7, so the J call may be wrong. This CDR3 spans 12 amino acids. Per germline, CDR1 SNHLY and CDR2 FYNNEI. CDR3 in DNA: TGTGCCAGCATTAGACAATCCTACGAGCAGTACTTC. Translating gives CASIRQSYEQYF.

This sequence joins TRBV6-5 and TRBJ1-3; unclear D gene. This CDR3 spans 15 amino acids. CDR1 and CDR2 (germline): MNHEY, SVGAGI. Trimming cost V 1 base and J 7 bases, with 14 bases left between them. CDR3: CASSYFAGMGNTIYF. CDR3 nucleotide sequence: TGTGCCAGCAGTTACTTTGCGGGTATGGGGAACACCATATATTTT.

The chain uses TRBV7-3 and TRBJ2-5; D uncertain. This CDR3 spans 15 amino acids. Trimming removed 3 bases at V and 4 bases at J, with 15 bases between. Germline V gene lookup returns CDR1 SGHTA and CDR2 FQGTGA. The CDR3 DNA reads as TGTGCCAGCAGCTTGGGCGGTCTCCCGGGAGAGACCCAGTACTTC. Translation gives CASSLGGLPGETQYF.

The gene calls are TRBV5-1 and TRBJ1-3; a possible D gene is TRBD1 (5 bases). From germline, CDR1 is SGHRS and CDR2 YFSETQ. The germline V and J ends were trimmed by 3 bases and 0 bases, with 13 bases remaining between them. This CDR3 region has 16 residues. CDR3 in DNA: TGCGCCAGCAGCTCGAACCGGGACGTCTCTGGAAACACCATATATTTT. Protein product: CASSSNRDVSGNTIYF.

V gene TRBV28 combines with J gene TRBJ2-5; maybe TRBD2 (6 bases). Germline values: CDR1 MDHEN, CDR2 SYDVKM. With 5 bases removed from V and 6 bases from J, the gap between germline ends came to 10 bases. The CDR3 totals 12 residues. CDR3 region: CASSGTVKTQYF. CDR3 sequence (DNA): TGTGCCAGCAGTGGGACTGTTAAGACCCAGTACTTC.